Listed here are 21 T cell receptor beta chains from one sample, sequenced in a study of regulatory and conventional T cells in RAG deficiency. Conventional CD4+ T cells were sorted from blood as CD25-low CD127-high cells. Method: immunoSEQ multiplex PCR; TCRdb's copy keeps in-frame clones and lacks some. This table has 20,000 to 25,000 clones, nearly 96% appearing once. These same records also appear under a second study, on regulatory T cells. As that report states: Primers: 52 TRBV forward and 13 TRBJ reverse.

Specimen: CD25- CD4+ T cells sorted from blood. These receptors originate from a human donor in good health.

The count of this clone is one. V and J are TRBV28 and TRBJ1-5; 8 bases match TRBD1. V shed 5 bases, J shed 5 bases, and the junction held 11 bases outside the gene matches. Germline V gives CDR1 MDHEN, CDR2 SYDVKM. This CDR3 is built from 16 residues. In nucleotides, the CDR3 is TGTGCCAGCAGTCTCCCTTTTGGACAGGGACATCAGCCCCAGCATTTT. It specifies CASSLPFGQGHQPQHF.

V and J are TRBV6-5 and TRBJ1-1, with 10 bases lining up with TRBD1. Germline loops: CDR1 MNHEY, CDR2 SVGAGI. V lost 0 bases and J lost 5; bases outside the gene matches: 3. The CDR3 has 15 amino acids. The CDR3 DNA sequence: TGTGCCAGCAGTTACTCGTGGACAGGGGGGACTGAAGCTTTCTTT. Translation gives CASSYSWTGGTEAFF.

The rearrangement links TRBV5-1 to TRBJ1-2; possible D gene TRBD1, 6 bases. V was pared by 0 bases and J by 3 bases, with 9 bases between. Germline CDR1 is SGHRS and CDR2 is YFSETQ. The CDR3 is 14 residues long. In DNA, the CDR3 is TGCGCCAGCAGCTTGGCGGGGGGCGACTATGGCTACACCTTC. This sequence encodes CASSLAGGDYGYTF.

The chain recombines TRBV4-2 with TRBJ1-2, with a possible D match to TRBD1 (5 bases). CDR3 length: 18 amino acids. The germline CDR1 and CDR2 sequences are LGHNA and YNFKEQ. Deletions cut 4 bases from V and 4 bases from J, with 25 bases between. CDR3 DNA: TGTGCCAGCAGCCCTGTTCCGCAAGATAAGGGGTGGGGCTATGGCTACACCTTC. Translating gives CASSPVPQDKGWGYGYTF.

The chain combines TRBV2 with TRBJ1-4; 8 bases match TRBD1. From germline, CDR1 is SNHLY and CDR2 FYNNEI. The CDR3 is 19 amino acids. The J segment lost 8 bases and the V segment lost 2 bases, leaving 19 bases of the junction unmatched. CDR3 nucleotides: TGTGCCAGCAGTGAACCTATACTCCAGCGCGGACAGGGCAGCGAAAAACTGTTTTTT. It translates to CASSEPILQRGQGSEKLFF. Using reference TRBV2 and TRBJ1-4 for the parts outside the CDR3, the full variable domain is EPEVTQTPSHQVTQMGQEVILRCVPISNHLYFYWYRQILGQKVEFLVSFYNNEISEKSEIFDDQFSVERPDGSNFTLKIRSTKLEDSAMYFCASSEPILQRGQGSEKLFFGSGTQLSVL.

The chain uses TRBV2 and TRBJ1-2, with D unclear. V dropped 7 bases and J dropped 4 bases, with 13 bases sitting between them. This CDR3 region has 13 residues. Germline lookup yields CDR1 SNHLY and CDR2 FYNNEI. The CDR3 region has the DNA TGTGCCAGCACGGGAATCAGGATCTATGGCTACACCTTC. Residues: CASTGIRIYGYTF.

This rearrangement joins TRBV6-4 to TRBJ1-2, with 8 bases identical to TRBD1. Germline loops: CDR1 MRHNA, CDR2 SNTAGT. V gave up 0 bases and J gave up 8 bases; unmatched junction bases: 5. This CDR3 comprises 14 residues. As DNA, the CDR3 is TGTGCCAGCAGTGACTCGAGACAGGGGTCGGGCTACACCTTC. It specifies CASSDSRQGSGYTF.

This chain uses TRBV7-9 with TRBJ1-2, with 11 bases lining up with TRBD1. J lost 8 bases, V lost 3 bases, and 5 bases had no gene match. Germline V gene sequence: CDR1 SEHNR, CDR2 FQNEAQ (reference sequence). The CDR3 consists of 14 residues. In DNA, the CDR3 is TGTGCCAGCAGCTTCGGACAGGGGGCTAAAGGCTACACCTTC. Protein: CASSFGQGAKGYTF.

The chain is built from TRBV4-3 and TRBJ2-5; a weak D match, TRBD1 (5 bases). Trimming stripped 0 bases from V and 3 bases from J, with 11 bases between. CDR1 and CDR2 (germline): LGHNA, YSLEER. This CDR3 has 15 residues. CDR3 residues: CASSQDWQGEETQYF. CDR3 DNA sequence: TGCGCCAGCAGCCAAGATTGGCAGGGCGAAGAGACCCAGTACTTC.

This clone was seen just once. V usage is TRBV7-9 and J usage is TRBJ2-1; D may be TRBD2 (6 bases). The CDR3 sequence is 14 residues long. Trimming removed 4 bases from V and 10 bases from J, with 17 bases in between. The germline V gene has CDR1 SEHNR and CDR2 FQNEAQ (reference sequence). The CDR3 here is CASSSGRLVREQFF. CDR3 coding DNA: TGTGCCAGCAGCTCTGGGAGACTAGTACGCGAGCAGTTCTTC. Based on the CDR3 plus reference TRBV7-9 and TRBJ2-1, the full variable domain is DTGVSQNPRHKITKRGQNVTFRCDPISEHNRLYWYRQTLGQGPEFLTYFQNEAQLEKSRLLSDRFSAERPKGSFSTLEIQRTEQGDSAMYLCASSSGRLVREQFFGPGTRLTVL.

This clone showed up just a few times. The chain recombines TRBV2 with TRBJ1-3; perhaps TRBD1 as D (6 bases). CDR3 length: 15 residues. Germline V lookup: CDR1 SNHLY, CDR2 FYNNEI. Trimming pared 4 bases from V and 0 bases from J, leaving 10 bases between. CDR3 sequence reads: CASSGRGGSGNTIYF. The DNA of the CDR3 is TGTGCCAGCAGTGGAAGAGGGGGCTCTGGAAACACCATATATTTT.

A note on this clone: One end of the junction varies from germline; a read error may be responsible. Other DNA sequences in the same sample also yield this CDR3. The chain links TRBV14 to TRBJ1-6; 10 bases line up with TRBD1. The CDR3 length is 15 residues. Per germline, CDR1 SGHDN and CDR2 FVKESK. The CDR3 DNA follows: TGTGCCAGCAGCCAGGCGGGACAGGGGAATTCCCCCCTCCACTTT. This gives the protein CASSQAGQGNSPLHF.

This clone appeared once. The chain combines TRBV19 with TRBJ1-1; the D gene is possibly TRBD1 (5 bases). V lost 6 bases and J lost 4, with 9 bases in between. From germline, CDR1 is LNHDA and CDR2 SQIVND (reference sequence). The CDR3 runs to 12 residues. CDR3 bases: TGTGCCAGTAGGGTCAGGGCCACTGAAGCTTTCTTT. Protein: CASRVRATEAFF.

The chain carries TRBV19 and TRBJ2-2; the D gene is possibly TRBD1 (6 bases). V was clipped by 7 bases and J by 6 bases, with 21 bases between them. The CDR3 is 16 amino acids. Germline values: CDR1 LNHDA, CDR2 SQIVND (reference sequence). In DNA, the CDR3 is TGTGCCAGTAACCCCGGACAGTACCCTACCGCCGGGGAGCTGTTTTTT. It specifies CASNPGQYPTAGELFF. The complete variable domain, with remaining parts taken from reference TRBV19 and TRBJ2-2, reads DGGITQSPKYLFRKEGQNVTLSCEQNLNHDAMYWYRQDPGQGLRLIYYSQIVNDFQKGDIAEGYSVSREKKESFPLTVTSAQKNPTAFYLCASNPGQYPTAGELFFGEGSRLTVL.

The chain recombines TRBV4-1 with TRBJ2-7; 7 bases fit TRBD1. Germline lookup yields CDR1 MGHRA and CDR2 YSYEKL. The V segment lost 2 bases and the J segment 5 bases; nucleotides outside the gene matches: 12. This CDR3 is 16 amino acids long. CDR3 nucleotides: TGCGCCAGCAGCCAACCATATAGGGGGCGAGGGAACGAGCAGTACTTC. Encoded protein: CASSQPYRGRGNEQYF.

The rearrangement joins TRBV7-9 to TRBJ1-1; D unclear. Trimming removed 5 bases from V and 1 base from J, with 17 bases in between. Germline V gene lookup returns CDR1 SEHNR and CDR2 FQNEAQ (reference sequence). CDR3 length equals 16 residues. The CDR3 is CASSLHPASRNTEAFF. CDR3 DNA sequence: TGTGCCAGCAGCCTCCATCCAGCGTCTCGGAACACTGAAGCTTTCTTT. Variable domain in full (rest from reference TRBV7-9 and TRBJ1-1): DTGVSQNPRHKITKRGQNVTFRCDPISEHNRLYWYRQTLGQGPEFLTYFQNEAQLEKSRLLSDRFSAERPKGSFSTLEIQRTEQGDSAMYLCASSLHPASRNTEAFFGQGTRLTVV.

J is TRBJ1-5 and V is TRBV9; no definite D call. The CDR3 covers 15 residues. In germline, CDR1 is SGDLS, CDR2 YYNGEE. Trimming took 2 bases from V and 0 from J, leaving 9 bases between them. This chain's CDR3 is CASSVLGDSNQPQHF. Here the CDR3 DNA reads TGTGCCAGCAGCGTTCTCGGTGATAGCAATCAGCCCCAGCATTTT.

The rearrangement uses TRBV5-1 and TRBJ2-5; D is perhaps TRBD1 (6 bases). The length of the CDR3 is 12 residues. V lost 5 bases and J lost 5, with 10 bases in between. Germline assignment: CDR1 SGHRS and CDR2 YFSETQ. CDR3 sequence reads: CASSRGSETQYF. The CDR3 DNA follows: TGCGCCAGCAGTAGGGGGAGCGAGACCCAGTACTTC. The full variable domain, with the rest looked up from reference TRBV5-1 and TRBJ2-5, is KAGVTQTPRYLIKTRGQQVTLSCSPISGHRSVSWYQQTPGQGLQFLFEYFSETQRNKGNFPGRFSGRQFSNSRSEMNVSTLELGDSALYLCASSRGSETQYFGPGTRLLVL.

The DNA of the CDR3 is TGTGCCAGCAGTTTTGTATCGGACTCAAGGACCTACGAGCAGTACTTC. Protein: CASSFVSDSRTYEQYF. This rearrangement joins TRBV27 to TRBJ2-5; possible D gene TRBD2, 5 bases. The end of the DNA aligns better with TRBJ2-7, so the J call may be wrong. There are 16 residues in the CDR3. Germline CDR1 is MNHEY and CDR2 is SMNVEV (reference sequence).

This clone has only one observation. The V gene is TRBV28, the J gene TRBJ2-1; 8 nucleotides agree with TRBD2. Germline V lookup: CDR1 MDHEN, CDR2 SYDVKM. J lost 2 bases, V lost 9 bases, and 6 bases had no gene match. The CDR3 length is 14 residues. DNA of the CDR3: TGTGCCAGAATCCCGGGGGGGACCTACAATGAGCAGTTCTTC. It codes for CARIPGGTYNEQFF.

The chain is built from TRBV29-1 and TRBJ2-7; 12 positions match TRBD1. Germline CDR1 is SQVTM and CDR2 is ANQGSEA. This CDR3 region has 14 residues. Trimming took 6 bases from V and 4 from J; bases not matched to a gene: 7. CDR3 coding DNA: TGCAGCGTCCAACCGGGACAGGGGGCGTACGAGCAGTACTTC. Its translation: CSVQPGQGAYEQYF.